This T cell receptor (beta chain) was captured in a study of beta chain features in type 1 diabetes. The table lists this clone with a few counts. The CDR3 covers 16 residues. CDR1 is MNHEY and CDR2 is SVGAGI in the germline V gene. Trimming took off 0 bases at V and 4 bases at J, with 15 bases between the two ends. Sequenced material consisted of expressed TCRB transcripts (all of the isolated RNA was reverse transcribed). Assay used: immunoSEQ multiplex PCR; TCRdb lists only in-frame clones, some missing. The table has 450,000 to 600,000 clones, 25% to 35% seen once. Purities in excess of 98% were seen in all sorted populations.

The material sequenced was naive CD4+ T cells from blood. The TCR comes from a young man in good health. This chain links TRBV6-5 with TRBJ1-1, with D possibly being TRBD1 (5 bases). DNA for the CDR3: TGTGCCAGCAGTTACTCAGGGGTAGTCGGGGGCACTGAAGCTTTCTTT. Translating it yields CASSYSGVVGGTEAFF.